This T cell receptor beta chain was identified in a study of blood T cell repertoires in COVID-19. Background on the study: There were acute and convalescent COVID-19 samples, and they came from the United States, Italy and Spain. The cDNA or gDNA used as material had been derived from T cells, B-cell-depleted T cells, or PBMCs.

The Seattle patients joined while their infection was active and were tracked longitudinally afterward. Germline assignment: CDR1 LNHDA and CDR2 SQIVND (reference sequence). The length of the CDR3 is 16 residues. The J segment lost 4 bases and the V segment lost 5 bases, leaving 10 bases of the junction unmatched. Per the authors' pipeline: Researchers report that nucleated cell counts were estimated from reference gene primer amplification. Only in-frame clones appear in the TCRdb table, and some are missing; sequencing was by immunoSEQ multiplex PCR. V and J calls and clone size are those listed in that table; D and trimming were worked out from the DNA. In the table there are hundreds of thousands of clones, around 90% of which are singletons.

The sample was peripheral blood. This TCR derives from a woman under 40 with COVID-19, enrolled during active disease. The chain employs TRBV19 and TRBJ2-5, with TRBD2 matching 10 bases. The CDR3 here is CASSLLAGEGSETQYF. The CDR3, as DNA: TGTGCCAGTAGTTTGCTAGCGGGAGAGGGTTCAGAGACCCAGTACTTC.